A selection of T cell receptor beta chains follows, all from one sample in a study of T and B cells in COVID-19 patients. TCRdb reanalysed the multiplex PCR reads using MiXCR and keeps one entry per CDR3 protein. This table holds 6,000 or so distinct CDR3 sequences, roughly a quarter found once. The specimen was blood. The receptor set was obtained from a human donor with active COVID-19. The CDR3 runs from the conserved cysteine through the conserved F or W. The order of the fields is clone size, V gene, D gene, J gene, CDR3 DNA, CDR3 protein. A D gene is named only where the DNA matches it firmly. The size of a clone is reported for some rows only, either as once, few or many, or as a class for expanded clones.

clone_size: many; v_call: TRBV10-3; d_call: TRBD2; j_call: TRBJ2-3; cdr3_nt: TGTGCCATCAGTCGGACTAGCGGGGGGATCACAGATACGCAGTATTTT; cdr3_aa: CAISRTSGGITDTQYF
clone_size: medium-sized; v_call: TRBV27; d_call: TRBD2; j_call: TRBJ2-7; cdr3_nt: TGTGCCAGCAGTTTATCGACTAGCGGGGGGGCGGGCGAGCAGTACTTC; cdr3_aa: CASSLSTSGGAGEQYF
clone_size: medium-sized; v_call: TRBV29-1; d_call: .; j_call: TRBJ2-5; cdr3_nt: TGCAGCGTTGGGGCGGGACGAGAGACCCAGTACTTC; cdr3_aa: CSVGAGRETQYF
clone_size: few; v_call: TRBV5-1; d_call: .; j_call: TRBJ2-2; cdr3_nt: TGCGCCAGCAGCAGTACGGGACAACACTTCACCGGGGAGCTGTTTTTT; cdr3_aa: CASSSTGQHFTGELFF
clone_size: medium-sized; v_call: TRBV19; d_call: TRBD2; j_call: TRBJ2-1; cdr3_nt: TGTGCCAGTAGTTTTTATCGCGGGAGATTCTACAATGAGCAGTTCTTC; cdr3_aa: CASSFYRGRFYNEQFF
clone_size: few; v_call: TRBV20-1; d_call: TRBD1; j_call: TRBJ2-6; cdr3_nt: TGCAGTGCAAACTCCGGGACAGGGGGTTCTGGGGCCAACGTCCTGACTTTC; cdr3_aa: CSANSGTGGSGANVLTF
clone_size: few; v_call: TRBV7-9; d_call: TRBD2; j_call: TRBJ2-1; cdr3_nt: TGTGCCAGCAGCTTATTAGCGGGAGACAATGAGCAGTTCTTC; cdr3_aa: CASSLLAGDNEQFF
clone_size: medium-sized; v_call: TRBV12-3/TRBV12-4; d_call: .; j_call: TRBJ1-6; cdr3_nt: TGTGCCAGCGGCAGGGGACCGTTTTATAATTCACCCCTCCACTTT; cdr3_aa: CASGRGPFYNSPLHF
clone_size: medium-sized; v_call: TRBV29-1; d_call: .; j_call: TRBJ2-1; cdr3_nt: TGCAGCAGCGGCTACAATGAGCAGTTCTTC; cdr3_aa: CSSGYNEQFF
clone_size: .; v_call: TRBV5-1; d_call: .; j_call: TRBJ2-7; cdr3_nt: TGCGCCAGCAGCTTCAACACTAACTACGAGCAGTACTTC; cdr3_aa: CASSFNTNYEQYF
clone_size: few; v_call: TRBV20-1; d_call: TRBD2; j_call: TRBJ2-7; cdr3_nt: TGCAGTGCTCCTCACTCGACTAGCGGTGAGCAGTACTTC; cdr3_aa: CSAPHSTSGEQYF
clone_size: few; v_call: TRBV28; d_call: .; j_call: TRBJ2-7; cdr3_nt: TGTGCCAGCAGTTCTCCCCACAGCAGCTCCTACGAGCAGTACTTC; cdr3_aa: CASSSPHSSSYEQYF
clone_size: .; v_call: TRBV6-1; d_call: TRBD1; j_call: TRBJ1-3; cdr3_nt: TGTGCCGCCAGGGGGCACTACTCTGGAAACACCATATATTTT; cdr3_aa: CAARGHYSGNTIYF
clone_size: .; v_call: TRBV12-3/TRBV12-4; d_call: .; j_call: TRBJ2-7; cdr3_nt: TGTGCCAGCAGGACCCCCTCCTTGGCCTACGAGCAGTACTTC; cdr3_aa: CASRTPSLAYEQYF
clone_size: .; v_call: TRBV5-1; d_call: .; j_call: TRBJ2-7; cdr3_nt: TGCGCCAGCAGCTCGAAATTTGACAACCCCAACTCCTACGAGCAGTACTTC; cdr3_aa: CASSSKFDNPNSYEQYF
clone_size: .; v_call: TRBV10-3; d_call: .; j_call: TRBJ1-2; cdr3_nt: TGTGCCATCAGTTCTTGGGAAGCCGTTAACTATGGCTACACCTTC; cdr3_aa: CAISSWEAVNYGYTF
clone_size: .; v_call: TRBV19; d_call: TRBD2; j_call: TRBJ2-3; cdr3_nt: TGTGTTAGTAGTATATCTAGCGGGGAGGAAGATACGCAGTATTTT; cdr3_aa: CVSSISSGEEDTQYF
clone_size: few; v_call: TRBV5-1; d_call: TRBD2; j_call: TRBJ2-7; cdr3_nt: TGCGCCAGCAGCGGCCTGGGACTAGTGGGCGACGAGCAGTACTTC; cdr3_aa: CASSGLGLVGDEQYF
clone_size: .; v_call: TRBV19; d_call: .; j_call: TRBJ1-2; cdr3_nt: TGTGCCAGTAGTCTCGGGACCCGGCCGGTCTATAACTACACCTTC; cdr3_aa: CASSLGTRPVYNYTF
clone_size: medium-sized; v_call: TRBV27; d_call: .; j_call: TRBJ2-1; cdr3_nt: TGTGCCAGCAGTCCGGGGCGGCAAAGCTCCTACAATGAGCAGTTCTTC; cdr3_aa: CASSPGRQSSYNEQFF
clone_size: .; v_call: TRBV6-6; d_call: .; j_call: TRBJ1-2; cdr3_nt: TGTGCCAGCAGTTACCCAGCAAAGGGCGTTACTAACTATGGCTACACCTTC; cdr3_aa: CASSYPAKGVTNYGYTF
clone_size: large; v_call: TRBV29-1; d_call: .; j_call: TRBJ2-2; cdr3_nt: TGCAGCGTTGTCGATTTACCCACCGGGGAGCTGTTTTTT; cdr3_aa: CSVVDLPTGELFF
clone_size: .; v_call: TRBV12-3/TRBV12-4; d_call: .; j_call: TRBJ1-6; cdr3_nt: TGTGCCAGCAGTTTCGGGAGAGTCTCCTATAATTCACCCCTCCACTTT; cdr3_aa: CASSFGRVSYNSPLHF
clone_size: .; v_call: TRBV5-6; d_call: .; j_call: TRBJ2-4; cdr3_nt: TGTGCCAGCAGCCTCCCTGGGGAAGCCAAAAACATTCAGTACTTC; cdr3_aa: CASSLPGEAKNIQYF
clone_size: medium-sized; v_call: TRBV6-5; d_call: TRBD1; j_call: TRBJ2-5; cdr3_nt: TGTGCCAGCAGTTACCGCACGACAGGGCGGGCTCAAGAGACCCAGTACTTC; cdr3_aa: CASSYRTTGRAQETQYF
clone_size: medium-sized; v_call: TRBV19; d_call: TRBD2; j_call: TRBJ2-1; cdr3_nt: TGTGCCAGTAGTATCGGGAGGGGCTACAATGAGCAGTTCTTC; cdr3_aa: CASSIGRGYNEQFF
clone_size: .; v_call: TRBV5-4; d_call: TRBD1; j_call: TRBJ2-7; cdr3_nt: TGTGCCAGCAGGGGGACAGGGGGCGAGGGCTCCTACGAGCAGTACTTC; cdr3_aa: CASRGTGGEGSYEQYF
clone_size: .; v_call: TRBV29-1; d_call: .; j_call: TRBJ1-4; cdr3_nt: TGCAGCGTTGAGGCGGGGGGGACTAATGAAAAACTGTTTTTT; cdr3_aa: CSVEAGGTNEKLFF
clone_size: once; v_call: TRBV12-3/TRBV12-4; d_call: TRBD1; j_call: TRBJ1-4; cdr3_nt: TGTGCCAGCAGTCCAACAGGGGCAACTAATGAAAAACTGTTTTTT; cdr3_aa: CASSPTGATNEKLFF
clone_size: .; v_call: TRBV11-2; d_call: .; j_call: TRBJ2-3; cdr3_nt: TGTGCCAGCAGCGCCGCCCACACAGATACGCAGTATTTT; cdr3_aa: CASSAAHTDTQYF
clone_size: medium-sized; v_call: TRBV5-6; d_call: .; j_call: TRBJ2-5; cdr3_nt: TGTGCCAGCAGCTTGGTTGAAGAGACCCAGTACTTC; cdr3_aa: CASSLVEETQYF
clone_size: .; v_call: TRBV7-9; d_call: .; j_call: TRBJ1-2; cdr3_nt: TGTGCCAGCAGCTTCGGGACCCCAAGGCACTATGGCTACACCTTC; cdr3_aa: CASSFGTPRHYGYTF
clone_size: many; v_call: TRBV10-3; d_call: .; j_call: TRBJ1-1; cdr3_nt: TGTGCCATCAGTGAGGGGGCTAGATCTGAAGCTTTCTTT; cdr3_aa: CAISEGARSEAFF
clone_size: .; v_call: TRBV10-3; d_call: TRBD2; j_call: TRBJ2-5; cdr3_nt: TGTGCCATCAGTGCGGCTAGCGGGGTTTTGTCAGAGACCCAGTACTTC; cdr3_aa: CAISAASGVLSETQYF
clone_size: medium-sized; v_call: TRBV6-5; d_call: .; j_call: TRBJ1-1; cdr3_nt: TGTGCCAGCAGTTACAGGATGAACACTGAAGCTTTCTTT; cdr3_aa: CASSYRMNTEAFF
clone_size: once; v_call: TRBV6-1; d_call: TRBD2; j_call: TRBJ2-1; cdr3_nt: TGTGCCAGCAGCCATACTAGCGTGAGTTTGAATGAGCAGTTCTTC; cdr3_aa: CASSHTSVSLNEQFF
clone_size: medium-sized; v_call: TRBV6-6; d_call: TRBD2; j_call: TRBJ2-2; cdr3_nt: TGTGCCAGCAGCCCAACTAGCGGAGACACCGGGGAGCTGTTTTTT; cdr3_aa: CASSPTSGDTGELFF
clone_size: .; v_call: TRBV6-1; d_call: TRBD1; j_call: TRBJ1-5; cdr3_nt: TGTGCCAGCAATCCTTCTCGACAGGGGAGAAATCAGCCCCAGCATTTT; cdr3_aa: CASNPSRQGRNQPQHF
clone_size: many; v_call: TRBV5-4; d_call: TRBD1; j_call: TRBJ2-3; cdr3_nt: TGTGCCAGCAGCTTGAAGACAGGGGGAGATACGCAGTATTTT; cdr3_aa: CASSLKTGGDTQYF
clone_size: .; v_call: TRBV19; d_call: TRBD2; j_call: TRBJ2-7; cdr3_nt: TGTGCCAGTAGTGCGGGACTAGCGGGGAGTGCCTACGAGCAGTACTTC; cdr3_aa: CASSAGLAGSAYEQYF